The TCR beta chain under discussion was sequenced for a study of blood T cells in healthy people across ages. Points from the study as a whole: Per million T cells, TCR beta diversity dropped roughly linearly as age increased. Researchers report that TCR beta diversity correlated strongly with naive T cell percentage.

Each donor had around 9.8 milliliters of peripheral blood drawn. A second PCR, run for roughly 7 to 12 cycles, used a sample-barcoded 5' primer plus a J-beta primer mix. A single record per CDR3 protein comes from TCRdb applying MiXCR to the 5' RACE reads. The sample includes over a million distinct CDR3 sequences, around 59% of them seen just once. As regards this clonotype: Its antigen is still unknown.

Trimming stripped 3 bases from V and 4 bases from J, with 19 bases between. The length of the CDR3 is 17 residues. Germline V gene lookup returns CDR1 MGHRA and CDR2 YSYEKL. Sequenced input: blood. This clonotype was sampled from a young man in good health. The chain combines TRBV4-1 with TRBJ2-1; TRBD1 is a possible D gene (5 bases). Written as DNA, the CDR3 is TGCGCCAGCAGCCATAAGATAGTGGGGCTCAGGTACAATGAGCAGTTCTTC. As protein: CASSHKIVGLRYNEQFF.